The present TCR beta chain was sequenced within a study of blood T cell repertoires in COVID-19. The overall study: PBMCs, B-cell-depleted T cells, or T cells were the source of the cDNA or gDNA that made up the material.

The ends were cut back, 5 bases at V and 4 bases at J, with 15 bases in the middle. The CDR3 is 15 residues long. CDR1 and CDR2 (germline): SGHAT, FQNNGV. TCRdb's table, derived via immunoSEQ multiplex PCR, lists solely in-frame clones and lacks some. The sample has about 100,000 clones, around nine tenths seen once. The TCR sequence derives from a man between 45 and 60 years old with active or convalescent COVID-19. The chain is built from TRBV11-2 and TRBJ1-3; D is unclear. The source material was peripheral blood. CDR3 coding DNA: TGTGCCAGCAGCACGACTCCAACGGGGGGAAACACCATATATTTT. Its translation: CASSTTPTGGNTIYF.